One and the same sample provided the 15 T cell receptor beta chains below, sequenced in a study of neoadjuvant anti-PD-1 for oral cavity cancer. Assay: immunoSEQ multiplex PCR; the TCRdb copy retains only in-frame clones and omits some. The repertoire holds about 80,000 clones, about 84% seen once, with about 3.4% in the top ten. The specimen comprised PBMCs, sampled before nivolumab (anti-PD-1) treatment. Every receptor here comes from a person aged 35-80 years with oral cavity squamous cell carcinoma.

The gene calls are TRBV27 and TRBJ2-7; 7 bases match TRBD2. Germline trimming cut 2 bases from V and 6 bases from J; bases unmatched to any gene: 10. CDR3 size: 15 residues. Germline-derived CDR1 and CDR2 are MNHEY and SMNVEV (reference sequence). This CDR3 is CASSLDSGPWAEQYF. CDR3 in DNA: TGTGCCAGCAGTTTAGATAGCGGGCCCTGGGCCGAGCAGTACTTC.

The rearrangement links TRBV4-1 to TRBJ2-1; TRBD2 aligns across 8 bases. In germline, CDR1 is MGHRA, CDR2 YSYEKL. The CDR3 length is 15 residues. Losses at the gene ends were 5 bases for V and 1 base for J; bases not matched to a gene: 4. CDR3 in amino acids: CASSTIAGSYNEQFF. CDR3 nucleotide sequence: TGCGCCAGCAGCACGATAGCGGGGTCCTACAATGAGCAGTTCTTC.

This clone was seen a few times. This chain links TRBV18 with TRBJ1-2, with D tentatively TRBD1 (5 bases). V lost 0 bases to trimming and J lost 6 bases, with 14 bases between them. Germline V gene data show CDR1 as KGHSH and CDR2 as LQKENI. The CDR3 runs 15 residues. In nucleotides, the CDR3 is TGTGCCAGCTCACCACCGGGGGGTTTGAGCAATGGCTACACCTTC. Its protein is CASSPPGGLSNGYTF.

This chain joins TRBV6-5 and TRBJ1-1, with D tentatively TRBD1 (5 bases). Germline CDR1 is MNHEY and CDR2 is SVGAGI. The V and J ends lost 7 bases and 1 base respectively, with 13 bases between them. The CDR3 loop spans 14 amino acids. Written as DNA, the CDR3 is TGTGCCAGCACCGGCGACGGGGGGAACACTGAAGCTTTCTTT. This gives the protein CASTGDGGNTEAFF.

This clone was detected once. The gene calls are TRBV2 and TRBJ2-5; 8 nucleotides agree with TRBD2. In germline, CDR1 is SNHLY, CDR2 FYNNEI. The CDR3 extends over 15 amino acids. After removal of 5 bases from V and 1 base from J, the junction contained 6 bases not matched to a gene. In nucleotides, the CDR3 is TGTGCCAGCAGTCCCGCGACTAGCGCCCAAGAGACCCAGTACTTC. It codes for CASSPATSAQETQYF.

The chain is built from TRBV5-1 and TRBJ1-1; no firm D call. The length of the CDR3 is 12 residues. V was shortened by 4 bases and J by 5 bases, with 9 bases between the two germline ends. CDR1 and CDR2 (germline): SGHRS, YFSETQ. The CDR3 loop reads CASSRPGTEAFF. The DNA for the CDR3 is TGCGCCAGCAGCCGACCGGGAACTGAAGCTTTCTTT.

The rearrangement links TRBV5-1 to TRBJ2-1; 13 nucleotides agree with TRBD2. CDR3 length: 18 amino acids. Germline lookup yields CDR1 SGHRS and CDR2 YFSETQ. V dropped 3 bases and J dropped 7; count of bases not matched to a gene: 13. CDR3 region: CASSSYPQTSGGSNEQFF. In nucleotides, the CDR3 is TGCGCCAGCAGCTCCTACCCGCAGACTAGCGGGGGGTCAAATGAGCAGTTCTTC.

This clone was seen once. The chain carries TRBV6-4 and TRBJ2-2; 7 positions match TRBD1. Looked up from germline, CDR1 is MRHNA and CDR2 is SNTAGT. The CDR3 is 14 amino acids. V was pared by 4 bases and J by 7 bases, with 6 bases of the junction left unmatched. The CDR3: CASSAIGGVGELFF. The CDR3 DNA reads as TGTGCCAGCAGTGCTATAGGGGGCGTCGGGGAGCTGTTTTTT.

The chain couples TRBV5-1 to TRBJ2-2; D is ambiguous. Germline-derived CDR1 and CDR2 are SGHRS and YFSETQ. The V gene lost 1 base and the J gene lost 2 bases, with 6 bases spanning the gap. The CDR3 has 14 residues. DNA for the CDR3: TGCGCCAGCAGCTTGCCGGTAAACACCGGGGAGCTGTTTTTT. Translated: CASSLPVNTGELFF.

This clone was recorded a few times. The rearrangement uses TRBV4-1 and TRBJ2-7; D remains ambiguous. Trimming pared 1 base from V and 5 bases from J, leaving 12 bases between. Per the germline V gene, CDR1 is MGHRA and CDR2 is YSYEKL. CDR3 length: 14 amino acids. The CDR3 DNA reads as TGCGCCAGCAGCCAAGGACTCTCTGATGACGAGCAGTACTTC. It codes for CASSQGLSDDEQYF.

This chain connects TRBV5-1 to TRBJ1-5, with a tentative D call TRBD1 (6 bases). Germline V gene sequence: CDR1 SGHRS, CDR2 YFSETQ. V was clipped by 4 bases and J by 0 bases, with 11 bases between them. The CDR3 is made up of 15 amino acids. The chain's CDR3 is CASSLTGNSNQPQHF. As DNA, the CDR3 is TGCGCCAGCAGCCTGACAGGAAATAGCAATCAGCCCCAGCATTTT.

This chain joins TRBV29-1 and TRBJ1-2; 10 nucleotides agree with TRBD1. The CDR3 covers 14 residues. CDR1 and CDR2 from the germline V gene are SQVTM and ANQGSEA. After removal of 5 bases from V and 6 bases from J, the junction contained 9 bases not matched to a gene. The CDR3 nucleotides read TGCAGCGTTCCAATGACAGGGGGCGCTGATGGCTACACCTTC. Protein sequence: CSVPMTGGADGYTF.

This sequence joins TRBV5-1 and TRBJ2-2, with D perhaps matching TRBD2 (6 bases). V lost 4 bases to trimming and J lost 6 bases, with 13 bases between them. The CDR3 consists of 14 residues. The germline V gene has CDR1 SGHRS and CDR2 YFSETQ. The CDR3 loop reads CASSVRDLAGELFF. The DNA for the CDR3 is TGCGCCAGCAGCGTCCGGGACTTGGCCGGGGAGCTGTTTTTT.

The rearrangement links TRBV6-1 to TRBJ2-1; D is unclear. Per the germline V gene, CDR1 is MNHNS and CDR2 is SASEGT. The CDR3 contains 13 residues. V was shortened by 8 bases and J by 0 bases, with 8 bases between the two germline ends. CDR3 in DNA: TGTGCCAGCCGCCCCTCCTCCTACAATGAGCAGTTCTTC. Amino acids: CASRPSSYNEQFF.

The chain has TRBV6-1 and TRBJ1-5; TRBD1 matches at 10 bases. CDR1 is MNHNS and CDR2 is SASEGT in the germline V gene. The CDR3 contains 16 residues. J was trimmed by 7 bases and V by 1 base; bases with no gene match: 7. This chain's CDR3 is CASSEVPGQGIQPQHF. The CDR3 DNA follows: TGTGCCAGCAGTGAAGTTCCGGGACAGGGGATCCAGCCCCAGCATTTT.